The entry below gives a single T cell receptor (beta chain) sequence along with its context. These data come from a study of identical twins. CDR3 length equals 12 residues. From germline, CDR1 is MNHEY and CDR2 SVGEGT. V shed 6 bases and J shed 10 bases, with 15 bases lying between them. TCRdb processed the 5' RACE reads anew with MiXCR; each CDR3 protein has one entry. The data hold 1.5 million to 2 million distinct CDR3 sequences, with around 29% observed a single time. Sequencing was done on a sample of cord blood. The gene calls are TRBV6-2 or TRBV6-3 and TRBJ1-1; D is undetermined. The TCR originated in a newborn girl in good health. CDR3 in DNA: TGTGCCAGCAGCCTAAGGCCCCCGGGAGCTTTCTTT. This sequence encodes CASSLRPPGAFF.